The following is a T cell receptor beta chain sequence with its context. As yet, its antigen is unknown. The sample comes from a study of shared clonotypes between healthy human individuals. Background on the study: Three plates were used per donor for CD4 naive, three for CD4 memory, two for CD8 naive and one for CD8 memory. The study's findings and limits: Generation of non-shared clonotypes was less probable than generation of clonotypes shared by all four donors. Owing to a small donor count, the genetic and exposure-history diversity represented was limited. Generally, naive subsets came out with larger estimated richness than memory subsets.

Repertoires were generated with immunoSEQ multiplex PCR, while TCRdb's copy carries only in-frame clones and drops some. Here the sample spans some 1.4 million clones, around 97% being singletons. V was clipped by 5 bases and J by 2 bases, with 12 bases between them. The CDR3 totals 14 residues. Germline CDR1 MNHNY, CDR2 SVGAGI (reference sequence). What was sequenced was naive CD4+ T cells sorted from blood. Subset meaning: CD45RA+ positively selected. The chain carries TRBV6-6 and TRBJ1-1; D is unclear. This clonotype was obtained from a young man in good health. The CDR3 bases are TGTGCCAGCAGTCCACCGGGGATTAACACTGAAGCTTTCTTT. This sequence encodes CASSPPGINTEAFF.